This TCR beta chain stems from a study of OX40 agonist ivuxolimab in advanced cancers. Study-level results: Those patients achieving a partial response at 0.1-3.0 mg/kg showed among the lowest clonal expansion. Expanded clones belonging to CD8+ T cells outnumbered, on average, those of CD4+. Doses of 0.1 to 3.0 mg/kg were accompanied by clonal expansion of CD4+ and CD8+ blood T cells by week 6.

Only in-frame clones appear in the TCRdb table, and some are missing; sequencing was by immunoSEQ multiplex PCR. The table records about 45,000 clones, just under 95% of them present only once. To note about this clone: Its target is unknown.

The germline V gene has CDR1 MDHEN and CDR2 SYDVKM. The CDR3 totals 14 residues. The V and J ends lost 2 bases and 0 bases respectively, with 8 bases between them. V is TRBV28 and J is TRBJ2-7, with a tentative D call TRBD2 (5 bases). The clonotype was recovered from an adult with an advanced solid tumor such as melanoma, head and neck, liver or kidney cancer. This specimen consisted of CD4+ or CD8+ T cells sorted from blood, obtained in a trial of the OX40 agonist ivuxolimab. For the CDR3, the DNA is TGTGCCAGCAGTTTAGTTGACTACTCCTACGAGCAGTACTTC. The encoded protein is CASSLVDYSYEQYF.